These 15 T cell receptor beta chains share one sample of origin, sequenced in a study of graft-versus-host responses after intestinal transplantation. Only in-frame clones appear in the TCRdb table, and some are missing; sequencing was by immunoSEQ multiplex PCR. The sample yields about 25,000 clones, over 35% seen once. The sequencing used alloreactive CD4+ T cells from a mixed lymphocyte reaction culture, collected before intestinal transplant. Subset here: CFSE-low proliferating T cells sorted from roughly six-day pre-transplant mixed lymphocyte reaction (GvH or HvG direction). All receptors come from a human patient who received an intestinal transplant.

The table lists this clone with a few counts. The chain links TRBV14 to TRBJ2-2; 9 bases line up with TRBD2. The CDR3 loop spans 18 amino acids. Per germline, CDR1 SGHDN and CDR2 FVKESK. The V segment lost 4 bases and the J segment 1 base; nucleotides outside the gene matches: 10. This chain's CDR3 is CASSRRKYSGGNTGELFF. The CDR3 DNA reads TGTGCCAGCAGCCGAAGAAAATATAGCGGGGGGAACACCGGGGAGCTGTTTTTT.

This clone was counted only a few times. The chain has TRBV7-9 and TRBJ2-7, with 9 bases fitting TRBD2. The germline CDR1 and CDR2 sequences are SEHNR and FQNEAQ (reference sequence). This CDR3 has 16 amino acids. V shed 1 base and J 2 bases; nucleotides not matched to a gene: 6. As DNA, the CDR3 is TGTGCCAGCAGCTTAGTATGGACTAGCGCTCCCTACGAGCAGTACTTC. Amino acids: CASSLVWTSAPYEQYF.

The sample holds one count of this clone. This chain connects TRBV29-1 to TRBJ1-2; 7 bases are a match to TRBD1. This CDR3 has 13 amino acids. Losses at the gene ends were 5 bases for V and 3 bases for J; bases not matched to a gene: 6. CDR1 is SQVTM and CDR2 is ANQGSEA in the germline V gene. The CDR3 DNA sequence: TGCAGCGTTCGGACAGGCACCTACTATGGCTACACCTTC. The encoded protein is CSVRTGTYYGYTF.

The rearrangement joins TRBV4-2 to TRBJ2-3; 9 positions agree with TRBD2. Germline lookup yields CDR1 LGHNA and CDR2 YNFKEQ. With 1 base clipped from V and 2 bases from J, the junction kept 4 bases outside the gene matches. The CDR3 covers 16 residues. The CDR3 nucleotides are TGTGCCAGCAGCCAAGTGTCTAGCGGGAACACAGATACGCAGTATTTT. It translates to CASSQVSSGNTDTQYF.

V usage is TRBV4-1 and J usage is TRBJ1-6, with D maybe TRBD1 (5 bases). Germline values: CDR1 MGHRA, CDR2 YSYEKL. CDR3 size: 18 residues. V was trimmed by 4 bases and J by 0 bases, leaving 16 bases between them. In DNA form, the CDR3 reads TGCGCCAGCAGCCCACAGGTTCGAACAAGCTCCTATAATTCACCCCTCCACTTT. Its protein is CASSPQVRTSSYNSPLHF.

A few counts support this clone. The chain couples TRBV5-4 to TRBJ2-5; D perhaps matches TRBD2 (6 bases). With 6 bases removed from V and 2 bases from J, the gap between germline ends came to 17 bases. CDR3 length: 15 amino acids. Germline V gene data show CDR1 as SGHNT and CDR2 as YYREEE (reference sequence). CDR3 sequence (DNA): TGTGCCAGCACCCCCGGAGGGACTTTTCAAGAGACCCAGTACTTC. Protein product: CASTPGGTFQETQYF.

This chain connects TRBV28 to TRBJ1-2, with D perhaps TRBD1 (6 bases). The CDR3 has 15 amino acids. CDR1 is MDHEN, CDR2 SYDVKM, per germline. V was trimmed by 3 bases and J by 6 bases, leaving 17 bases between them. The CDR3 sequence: CASSFGLRQGHGYTF. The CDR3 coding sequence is TGTGCCAGCAGTTTTGGACTCCGGCAGGGGCATGGCTACACCTTC.

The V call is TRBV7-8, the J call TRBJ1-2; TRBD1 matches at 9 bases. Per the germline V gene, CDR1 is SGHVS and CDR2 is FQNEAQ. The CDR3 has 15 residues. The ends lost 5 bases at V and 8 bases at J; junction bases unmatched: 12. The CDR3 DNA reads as TGTGCCAGCAGCCTAACGGGACAGGGAATGAGAGGCTACACCTTC. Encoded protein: CASSLTGQGMRGYTF. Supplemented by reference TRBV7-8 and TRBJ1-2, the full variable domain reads GAGVSQSPRYKVAKRGQDVALRCDPISGHVSLFWYQQALGQGPEFLTYFQNEAQLDKSGLPSDRFFAERPEGSVSTLKIQRTQQEDSAVYLCASSLTGQGMRGYTFGSGTRLTVV.

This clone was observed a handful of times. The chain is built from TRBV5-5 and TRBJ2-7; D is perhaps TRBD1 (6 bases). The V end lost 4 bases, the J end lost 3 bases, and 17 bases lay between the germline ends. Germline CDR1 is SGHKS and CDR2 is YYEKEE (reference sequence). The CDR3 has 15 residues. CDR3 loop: CASSPTPDSIYEQYF. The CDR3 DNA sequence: TGTGCCAGCAGCCCTACCCCGGACAGCATCTACGAGCAGTACTTC.

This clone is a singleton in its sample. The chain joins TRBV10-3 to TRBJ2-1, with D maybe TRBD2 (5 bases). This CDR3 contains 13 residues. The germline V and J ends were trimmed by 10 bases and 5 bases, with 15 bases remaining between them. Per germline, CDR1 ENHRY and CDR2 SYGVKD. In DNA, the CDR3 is TGTGCCACCCGGGGTCCAGCGGACAATGAGCAGTTCTTC. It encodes CATRGPADNEQFF.

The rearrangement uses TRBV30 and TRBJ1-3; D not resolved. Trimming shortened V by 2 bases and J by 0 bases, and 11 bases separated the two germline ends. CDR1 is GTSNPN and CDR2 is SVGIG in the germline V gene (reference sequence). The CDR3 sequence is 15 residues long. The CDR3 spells CAWSLTWSSGNTIYF. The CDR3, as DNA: TGTGCCTGGAGTTTGACCTGGAGCTCTGGAAACACCATATATTTT.

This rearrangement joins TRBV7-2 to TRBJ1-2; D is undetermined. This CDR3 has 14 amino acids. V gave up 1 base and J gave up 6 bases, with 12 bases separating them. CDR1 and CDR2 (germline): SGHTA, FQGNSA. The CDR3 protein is CASSLVRAADGYTF. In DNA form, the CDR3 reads TGTGCCAGCAGCTTAGTTCGGGCAGCGGATGGCTACACCTTC.

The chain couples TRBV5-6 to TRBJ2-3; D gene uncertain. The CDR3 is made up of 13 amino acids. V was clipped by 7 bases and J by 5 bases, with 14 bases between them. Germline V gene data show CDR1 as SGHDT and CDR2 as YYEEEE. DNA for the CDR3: TGTGCCAGCCGACTTGATCTCGTAGATACGCAGTATTTT. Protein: CASRLDLVDTQYF. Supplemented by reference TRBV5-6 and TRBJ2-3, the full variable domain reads DAGVTQSPTHLIKTRGQQVTLRCSPKSGHDTVSWYQQALGQGPQFIFQYYEEEERQRGNFPDRFSGHQFPNYSSELNVNALLLGDSALYLCASRLDLVDTQYFGPGTRLTVL.

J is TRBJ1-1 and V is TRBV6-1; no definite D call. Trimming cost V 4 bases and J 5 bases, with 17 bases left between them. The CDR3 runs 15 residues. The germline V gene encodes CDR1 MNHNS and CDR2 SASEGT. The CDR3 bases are TGTGCCAGCAGTGCGGGAAGTACGAAGAATACTGAAGCTTTCTTT. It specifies CASSAGSTKNTEAFF.

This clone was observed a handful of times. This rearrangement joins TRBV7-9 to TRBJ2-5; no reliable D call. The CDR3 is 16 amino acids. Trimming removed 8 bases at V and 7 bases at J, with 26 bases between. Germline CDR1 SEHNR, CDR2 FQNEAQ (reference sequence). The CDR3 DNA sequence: TGTGCCAGCGCACGTCGCGGCCGACCCAAGATTTGGACCCAGTACTTC. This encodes CASARRGRPKIWTQYF.